This T cell receptor beta chain appears in the sequencing data of a study of blood T cell repertoires in COVID-19. Across the study: Material from acute and convalescent COVID-19 was sourced from the United States, Italy and Spain. T cells, B-cell-depleted T cells, or PBMCs supplied cDNA or gDNA.

In germline, CDR1 is DFQATT, CDR2 SNEGSKA (reference sequence). The CDR3 consists of 15 residues. The ends lost 3 bases at V and 5 bases at J; junction bases unmatched: 11. This clone has a single count. Original analysis: How many nucleated cells were present was estimated from reference gene primer amplification. The protocol was immunoSEQ multiplex PCR, while the TCRdb copy is restricted to in-frame clones and leaves out a portion. V and J calls and clone size come straight from that table; D and trimming were deduced from the DNA. The sample includes some 200,000 clones, just over 85% of them seen just once.

The chain recombines TRBV20-1 with TRBJ2-7; 9 positions match TRBD1. Sample: peripheral blood. This sequence originates from an older man with acute or convalescent COVID-19. CDR3 sequence reads: CSASYPDRGKDEQYF. The CDR3 DNA reads TGCAGTGCTAGTTACCCGGACAGGGGTAAAGACGAGCAGTACTTC.